Given below is one TCR beta chain in context. The record originates from a study of blood T cell repertoires in COVID-19. The data were produced by immunoSEQ multiplex PCR, yet TCRdb's version contains in-frame clones alone and is incomplete. Among roughly 150,000 clones listed, around 85% were seen once. The specimen was peripheral blood. The sequence was obtained from a human donor in a cohort sampled during active COVID-19.

The CDR3 loop is CASSPNGWQGNQPQHF. DNA of the CDR3: TGTGCCAGCAGCCCCAATGGGTGGCAGGGGAATCAGCCCCAGCATTTT. This chain joins TRBV7-8 and TRBJ1-5; D possibly corresponds to TRBD1 (6 bases). From germline, CDR1 is SGHVS and CDR2 FQNEAQ. V lost 5 bases, J lost 4 bases, and 18 bases lay in between. The CDR3 loop spans 16 amino acids.